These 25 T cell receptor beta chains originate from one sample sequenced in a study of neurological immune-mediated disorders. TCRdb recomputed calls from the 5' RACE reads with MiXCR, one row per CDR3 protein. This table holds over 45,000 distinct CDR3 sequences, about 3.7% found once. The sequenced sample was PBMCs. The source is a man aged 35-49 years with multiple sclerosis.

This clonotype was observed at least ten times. As DNA, the CDR3 is TGCAGTGCAGACGGACTAGCGGGGGGGCAAGAGACCCAGTACTTC. Translating gives CSADGLAGGQETQYF. The V gene is TRBV20-1, the J gene TRBJ2-5; 15 nucleotides align to TRBD2. CDR1 and CDR2 from the germline V gene are DFQATT and SNEGSKA (reference sequence). The CDR3 is 15 amino acids. J was trimmed by 2 bases and V by 6 bases; bases with no gene match: 4.

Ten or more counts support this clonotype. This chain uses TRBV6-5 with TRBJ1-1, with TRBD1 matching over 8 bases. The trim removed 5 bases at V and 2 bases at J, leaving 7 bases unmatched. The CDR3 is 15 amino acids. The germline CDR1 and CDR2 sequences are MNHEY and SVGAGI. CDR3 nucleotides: TGTGCCAGCAGTGCCAGAGGACAGGGAAACACTGAAGCTTTCTTT. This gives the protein CASSARGQGNTEAFF.

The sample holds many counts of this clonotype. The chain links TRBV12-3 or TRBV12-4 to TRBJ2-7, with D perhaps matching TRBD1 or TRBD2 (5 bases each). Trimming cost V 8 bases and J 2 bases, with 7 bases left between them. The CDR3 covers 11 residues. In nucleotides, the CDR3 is TGTGCCAGCGGGGGTACCTACGAGCAGTACTTC. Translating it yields CASGGTYEQYF.

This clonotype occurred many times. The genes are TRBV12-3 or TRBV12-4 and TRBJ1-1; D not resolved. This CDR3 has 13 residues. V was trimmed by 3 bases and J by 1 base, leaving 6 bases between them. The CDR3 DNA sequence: TGTGCCAGCAGTTTCGTAGGGAACACTGAAGCTTTCTTT. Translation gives CASSFVGNTEAFF.

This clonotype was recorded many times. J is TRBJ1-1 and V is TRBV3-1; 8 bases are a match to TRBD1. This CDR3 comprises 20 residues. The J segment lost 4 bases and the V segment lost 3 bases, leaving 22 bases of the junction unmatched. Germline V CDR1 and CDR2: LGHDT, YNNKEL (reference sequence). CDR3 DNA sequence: TGTGCCAGCAGCCAGCCCCGGACAGGGCTCTTAAAAGGGAACCCCACTGAAGCTTTCTTT. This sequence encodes CASSQPRTGLLKGNPTEAFF.

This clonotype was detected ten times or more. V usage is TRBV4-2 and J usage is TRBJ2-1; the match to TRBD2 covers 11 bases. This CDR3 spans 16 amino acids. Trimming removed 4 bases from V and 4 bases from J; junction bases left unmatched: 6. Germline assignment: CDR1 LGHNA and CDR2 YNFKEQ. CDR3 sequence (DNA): TGTGCCAGCAGCCCAAATAGCGGGGGGGCTTACAATGAGCAGTTCTTC. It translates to CASSPNSGGAYNEQFF.

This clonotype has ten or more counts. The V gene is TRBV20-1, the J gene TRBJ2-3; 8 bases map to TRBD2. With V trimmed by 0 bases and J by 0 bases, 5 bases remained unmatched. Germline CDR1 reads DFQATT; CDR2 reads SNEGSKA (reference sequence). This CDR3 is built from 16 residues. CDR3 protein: CSARELADSSTDTQYF. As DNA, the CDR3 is TGCAGTGCTAGAGAACTAGCGGACTCTAGCACAGATACGCAGTATTTT.

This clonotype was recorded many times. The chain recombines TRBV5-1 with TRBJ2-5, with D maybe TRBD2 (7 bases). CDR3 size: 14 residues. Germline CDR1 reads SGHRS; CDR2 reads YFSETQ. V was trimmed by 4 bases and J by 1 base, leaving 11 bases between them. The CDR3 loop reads CASSPGGSQETQYF. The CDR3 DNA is TGCGCCAGCAGCCCGGGGGGCAGCCAAGAGACCCAGTACTTC.

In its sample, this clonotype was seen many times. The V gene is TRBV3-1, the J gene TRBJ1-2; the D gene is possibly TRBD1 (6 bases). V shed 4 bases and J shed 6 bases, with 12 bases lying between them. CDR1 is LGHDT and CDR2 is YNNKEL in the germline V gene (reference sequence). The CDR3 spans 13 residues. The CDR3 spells CASSRGAVHGYTF. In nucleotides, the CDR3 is TGTGCCAGCAGCCGGGGGGCAGTACATGGCTACACCTTC.

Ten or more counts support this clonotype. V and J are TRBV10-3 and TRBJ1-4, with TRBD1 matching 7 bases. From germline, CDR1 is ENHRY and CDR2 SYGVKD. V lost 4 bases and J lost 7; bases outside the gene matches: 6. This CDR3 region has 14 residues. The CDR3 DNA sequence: TGTGCCATCAGTGCCGAAGGACAGGCTGAAAAACTGTTTTTT. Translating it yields CAISAEGQAEKLFF.

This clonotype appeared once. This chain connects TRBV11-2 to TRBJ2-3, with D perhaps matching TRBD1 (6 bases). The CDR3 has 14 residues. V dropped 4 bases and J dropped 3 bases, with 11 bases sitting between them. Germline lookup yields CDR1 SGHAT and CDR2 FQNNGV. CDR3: CASSSRTVTDTQYF. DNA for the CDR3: TGTGCCAGCAGCTCCAGGACAGTAACAGATACGCAGTATTTT. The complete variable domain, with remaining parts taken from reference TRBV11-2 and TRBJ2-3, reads EAGVAQSPRYKIIEKRQSVAFWCNPISGHATLYWYQQILGQGPKLLIQFQNNGVVDDSQLPKDRFSAERLKGVDSTLKIQPAKLEDSAVYLCASSSRTVTDTQYFGPGTRLTVL.

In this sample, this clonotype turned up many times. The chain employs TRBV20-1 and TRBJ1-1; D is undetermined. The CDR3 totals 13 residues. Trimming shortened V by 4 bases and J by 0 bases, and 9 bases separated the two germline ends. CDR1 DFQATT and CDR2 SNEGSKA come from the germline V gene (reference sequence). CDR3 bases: TGCAGTGCTACAATTCAGATGAACACTGAAGCTTTCTTT. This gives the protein CSATIQMNTEAFF.

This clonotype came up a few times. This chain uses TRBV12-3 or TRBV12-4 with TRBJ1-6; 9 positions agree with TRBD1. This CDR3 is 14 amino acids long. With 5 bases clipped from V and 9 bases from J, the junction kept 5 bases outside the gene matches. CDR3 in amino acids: CASSLGQGRSPLHF. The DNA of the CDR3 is TGTGCCAGCAGTCTGGGACAGGGACGTTCACCCCTCCACTTT.

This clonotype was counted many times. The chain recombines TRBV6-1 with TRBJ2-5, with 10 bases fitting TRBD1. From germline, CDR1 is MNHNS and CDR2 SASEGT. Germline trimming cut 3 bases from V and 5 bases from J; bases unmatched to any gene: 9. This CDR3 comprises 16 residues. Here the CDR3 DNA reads TGTGCCAGCAGTGACTCCATAGGACAGGGGGGTGAGACCCAGTACTTC. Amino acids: CASSDSIGQGGETQYF.

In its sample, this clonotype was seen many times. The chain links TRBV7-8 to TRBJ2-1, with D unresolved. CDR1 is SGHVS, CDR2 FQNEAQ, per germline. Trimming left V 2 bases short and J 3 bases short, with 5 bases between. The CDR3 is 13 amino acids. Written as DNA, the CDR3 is TGTGCCAGCAGCTTAAGGATCTACAATGAGCAGTTCTTC. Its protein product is CASSLRIYNEQFF.

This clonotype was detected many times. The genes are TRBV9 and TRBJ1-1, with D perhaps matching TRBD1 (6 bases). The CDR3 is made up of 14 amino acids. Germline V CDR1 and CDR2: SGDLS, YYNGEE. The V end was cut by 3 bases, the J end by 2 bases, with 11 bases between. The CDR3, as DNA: TGTGCCAGCAGCGCCAAGACAGGAAACACTGAAGCTTTCTTT. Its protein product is CASSAKTGNTEAFF.

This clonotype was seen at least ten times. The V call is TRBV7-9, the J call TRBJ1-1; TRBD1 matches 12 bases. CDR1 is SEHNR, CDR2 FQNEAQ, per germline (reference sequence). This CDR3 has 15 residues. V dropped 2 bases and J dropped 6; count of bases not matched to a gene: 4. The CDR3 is CASSLSGQGAAEAFF. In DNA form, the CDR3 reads TGTGCCAGCAGCTTATCGGGACAGGGGGCGGCTGAAGCTTTCTTT. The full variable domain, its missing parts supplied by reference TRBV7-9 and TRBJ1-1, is DTGVSQNPRHKITKRGQNVTFRCDPISEHNRLYWYRQTLGQGPEFLTYFQNEAQLEKSRLLSDRFSAERPKGSFSTLEIQRTEQGDSAMYLCASSLSGQGAAEAFFGQGTRLTVV.

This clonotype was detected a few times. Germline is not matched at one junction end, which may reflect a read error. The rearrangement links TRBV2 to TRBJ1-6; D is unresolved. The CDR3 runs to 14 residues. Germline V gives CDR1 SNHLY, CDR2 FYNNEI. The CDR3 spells CASSIRESRSPLNF. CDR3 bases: TGTGCCAGCAGTATAAGGGAGTCCCGGTCACCCCTCAACTTT.

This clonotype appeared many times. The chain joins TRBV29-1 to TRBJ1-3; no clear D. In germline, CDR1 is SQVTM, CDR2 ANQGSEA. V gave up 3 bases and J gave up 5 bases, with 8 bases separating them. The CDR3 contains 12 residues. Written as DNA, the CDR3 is TGCAGCGTTGATTCGTGCCGAAACACCATATATTTT. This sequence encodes CSVDSCRNTIYF.

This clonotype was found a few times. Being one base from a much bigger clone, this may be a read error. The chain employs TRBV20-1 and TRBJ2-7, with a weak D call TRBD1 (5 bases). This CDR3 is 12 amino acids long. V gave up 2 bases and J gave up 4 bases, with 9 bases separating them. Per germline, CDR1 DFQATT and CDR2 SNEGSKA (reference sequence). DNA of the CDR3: TGCAGTGCTAGACGAAAGGGGTACGAGCAGTACTTC. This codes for CSARRKGYEQYF.

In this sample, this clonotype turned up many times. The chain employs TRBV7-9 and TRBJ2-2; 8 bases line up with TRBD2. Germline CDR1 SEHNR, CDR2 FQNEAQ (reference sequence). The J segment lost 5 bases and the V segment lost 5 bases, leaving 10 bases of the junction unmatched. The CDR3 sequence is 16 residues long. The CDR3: CASSPSGGLKTGELFF. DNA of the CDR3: TGTGCCAGCAGCCCCTCGGGGGGGCTGAAAACCGGGGAGCTGTTTTTT.

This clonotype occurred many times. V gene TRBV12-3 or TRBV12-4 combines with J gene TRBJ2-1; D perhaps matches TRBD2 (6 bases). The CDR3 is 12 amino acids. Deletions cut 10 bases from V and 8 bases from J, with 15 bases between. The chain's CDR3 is CATSTEGDEQFF. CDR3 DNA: TGTGCCACTTCCACGGAGGGTGATGAGCAGTTCTTC.

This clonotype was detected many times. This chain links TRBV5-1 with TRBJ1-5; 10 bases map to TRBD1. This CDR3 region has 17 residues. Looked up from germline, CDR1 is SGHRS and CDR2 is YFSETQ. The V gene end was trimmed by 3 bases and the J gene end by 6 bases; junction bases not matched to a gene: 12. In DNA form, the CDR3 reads TGCGCCAGCAGCTCGTTGCCGGGACAGGGGTCCGTTCAGCCCCAGCATTTT. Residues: CASSSLPGQGSVQPQHF.

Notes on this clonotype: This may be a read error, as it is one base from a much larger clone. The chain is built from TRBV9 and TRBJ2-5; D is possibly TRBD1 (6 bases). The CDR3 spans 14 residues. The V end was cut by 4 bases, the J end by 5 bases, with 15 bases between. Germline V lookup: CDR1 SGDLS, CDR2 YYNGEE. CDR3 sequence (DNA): TGTGCCAGCAGCCCTGGACAGATTAGGGAGACCCAGTACTTC. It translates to CASSPGQIRETQYF.

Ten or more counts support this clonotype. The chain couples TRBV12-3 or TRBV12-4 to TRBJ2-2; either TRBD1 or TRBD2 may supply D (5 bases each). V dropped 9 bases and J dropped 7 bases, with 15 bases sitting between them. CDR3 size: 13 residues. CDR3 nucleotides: TGTGCCAGTTACAGAGGGGCAGGCGGGGAGCTGTTTTTT. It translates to CASYRGAGGELFF.